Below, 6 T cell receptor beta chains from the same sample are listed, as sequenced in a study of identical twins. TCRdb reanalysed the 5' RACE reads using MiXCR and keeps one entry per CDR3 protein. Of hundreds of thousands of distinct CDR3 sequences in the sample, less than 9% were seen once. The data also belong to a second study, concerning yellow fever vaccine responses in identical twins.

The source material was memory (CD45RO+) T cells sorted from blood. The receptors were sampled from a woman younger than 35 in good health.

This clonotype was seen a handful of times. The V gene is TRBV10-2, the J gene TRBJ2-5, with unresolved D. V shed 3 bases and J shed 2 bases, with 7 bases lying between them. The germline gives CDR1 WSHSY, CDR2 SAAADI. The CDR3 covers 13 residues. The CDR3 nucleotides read TGCGCCAGCAGTGAAAACCCTCAAGAGACCCAGTACTTC. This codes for CASSENPQETQYF.

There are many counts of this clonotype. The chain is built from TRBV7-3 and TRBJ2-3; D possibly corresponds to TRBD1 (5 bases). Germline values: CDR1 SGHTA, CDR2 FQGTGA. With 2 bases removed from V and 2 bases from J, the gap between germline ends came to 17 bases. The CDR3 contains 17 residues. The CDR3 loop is CASSLGVRADNTDTQYF. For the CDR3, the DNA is TGTGCCAGCAGCTTAGGCGTCAGGGCAGATAACACAGATACGCAGTATTTT.

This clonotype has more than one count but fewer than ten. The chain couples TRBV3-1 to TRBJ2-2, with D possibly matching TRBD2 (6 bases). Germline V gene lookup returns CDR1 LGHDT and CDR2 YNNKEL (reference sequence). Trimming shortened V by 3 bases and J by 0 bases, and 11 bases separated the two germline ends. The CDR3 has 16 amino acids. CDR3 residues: CASSQTGGANTGELFF. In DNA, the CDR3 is TGTGCCAGCAGCCAGACCGGGGGTGCGAACACCGGGGAGCTGTTTTTT.

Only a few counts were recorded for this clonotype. Written as DNA, the CDR3 is TGCAGTGCTATCCACTATGGCTACACCTTC. It specifies CSAIHYGYTF. The gene calls are TRBV20-1 and TRBJ1-2; D call uncertain. From germline, CDR1 is DFQATT and CDR2 SNEGSKA (reference sequence). The length of the CDR3 is 10 residues. The germline V and J ends were trimmed by 4 bases and 3 bases, with 3 bases remaining between them.

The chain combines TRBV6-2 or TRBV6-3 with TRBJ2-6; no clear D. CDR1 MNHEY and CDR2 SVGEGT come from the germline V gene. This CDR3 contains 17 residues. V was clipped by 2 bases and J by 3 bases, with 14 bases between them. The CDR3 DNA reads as TGTGCCAGCAGTTACCTCATGGAAAAATATGGGGCCAACGTCCTGACTTTC. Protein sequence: CASSYLMEKYGANVLTF.

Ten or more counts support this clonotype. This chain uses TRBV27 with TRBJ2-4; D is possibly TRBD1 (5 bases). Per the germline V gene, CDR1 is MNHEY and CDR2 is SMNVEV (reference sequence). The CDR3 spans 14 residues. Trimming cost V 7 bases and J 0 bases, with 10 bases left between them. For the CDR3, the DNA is TGTGCCAGCAAGGGGCTAACAGCCAAAAACATTCAGTACTTC. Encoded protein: CASKGLTAKNIQYF.